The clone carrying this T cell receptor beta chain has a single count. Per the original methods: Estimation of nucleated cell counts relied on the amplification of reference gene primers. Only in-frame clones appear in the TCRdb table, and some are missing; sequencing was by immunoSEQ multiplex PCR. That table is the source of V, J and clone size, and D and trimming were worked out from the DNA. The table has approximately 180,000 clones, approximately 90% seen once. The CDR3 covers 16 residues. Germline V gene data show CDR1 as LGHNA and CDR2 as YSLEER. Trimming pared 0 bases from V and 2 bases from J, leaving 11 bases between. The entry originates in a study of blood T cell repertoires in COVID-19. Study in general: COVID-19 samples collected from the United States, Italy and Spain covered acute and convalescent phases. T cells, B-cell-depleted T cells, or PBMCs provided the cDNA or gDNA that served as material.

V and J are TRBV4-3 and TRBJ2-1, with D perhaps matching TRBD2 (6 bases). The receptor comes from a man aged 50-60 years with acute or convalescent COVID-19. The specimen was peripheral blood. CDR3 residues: CASSQDGTGAYNEQFF. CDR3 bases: TGCGCCAGCAGCCAAGATGGGACGGGGGCCTACAATGAGCAGTTCTTC.